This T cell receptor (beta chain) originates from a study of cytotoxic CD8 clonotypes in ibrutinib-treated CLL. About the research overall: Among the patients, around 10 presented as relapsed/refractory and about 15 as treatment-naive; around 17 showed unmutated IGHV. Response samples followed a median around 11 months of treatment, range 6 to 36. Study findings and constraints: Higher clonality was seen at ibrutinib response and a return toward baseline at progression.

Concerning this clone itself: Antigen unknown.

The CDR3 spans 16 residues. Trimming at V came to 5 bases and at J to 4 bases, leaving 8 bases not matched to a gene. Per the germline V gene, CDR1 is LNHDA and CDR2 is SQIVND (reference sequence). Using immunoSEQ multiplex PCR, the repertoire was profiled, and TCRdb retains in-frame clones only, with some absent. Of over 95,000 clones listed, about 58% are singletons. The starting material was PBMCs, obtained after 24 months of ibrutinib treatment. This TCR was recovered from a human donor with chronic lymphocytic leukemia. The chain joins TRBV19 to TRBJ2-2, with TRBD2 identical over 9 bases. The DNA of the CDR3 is TGTGCCAGTAGTCCACGGGGTAGCGGGGGCACCGGGGAGCTGTTTTTT. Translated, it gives CASSPRGSGGTGELFF.